What follows are 24 T cell receptor beta chains derived from one specimen sequenced in a study of cytomegalovirus exposure and HLA in healthy donors. Primers for the PCR totalled 60 Vbeta and 13 Jbeta. Some clones are missing from TCRdb's copy, which holds only in-frame ones; the method was immunoSEQ multiplex PCR. The sample shows under 250,000 clones, 65% to 85% of them seen only once. The sequencing sample was made of PBMCs. Receptors originate from a woman aged 25 to 39 in good health and CMV-seronegative.

This rearrangement joins TRBV13 to TRBJ2-7; 8 nucleotides line up with TRBD2. After removal of 4 bases from V and 2 bases from J, the junction contained 7 bases not matched to a gene. The CDR3 length is 15 residues. Germline CDR1 and CDR2: PRHDT and FYEKMQ (reference sequence). Written as DNA, the CDR3 is TGTGCCAGCAGCTCTACGGGACTAGGACCCTACGAGCAGTACTTC. Translating gives CASSSTGLGPYEQYF.

The chain links TRBV11-2 to TRBJ1-5; 9 positions match TRBD1. CDR1 and CDR2 from the germline V gene are SGHAT and FQNNGV. V shed 5 bases and J 5 bases; nucleotides not matched to a gene: 7. The CDR3 has 15 amino acids. The CDR3 sequence is CASSVGTGRYQPQHF. The CDR3 nucleotides are TGTGCCAGCAGCGTCGGGACAGGGAGGTATCAGCCCCAGCATTTT. Full variable domain (outside the CDR3, taken from reference TRBV11-2 and TRBJ1-5): EAGVAQSPRYKIIEKRQSVAFWCNPISGHATLYWYQQILGQGPKLLIQFQNNGVVDDSQLPKDRFSAERLKGVDSTLKIQPAKLEDSAVYLCASSVGTGRYQPQHFGDGTRLSIL.

This sequence joins TRBV19 and TRBJ2-7, with 7 bases identical to TRBD1. V was pared by 3 bases and J by 2 bases, with 7 bases of the junction left unmatched. The germline gives CDR1 LNHDA, CDR2 SQIVND (reference sequence). The CDR3 length is 15 residues. The CDR3 nucleotides read TGTGCCAGTAGTATGGTTCATGACAGGGCCTACGAGCAGTACTTC. Translated: CASSMVHDRAYEQYF.

The CDR3 coding sequence is TGTGCCAGCAGCCCGTCGGGAAGCACAGATACGCAGTATTTT. The encoded protein is CASSPSGSTDTQYF. The chain recombines TRBV12-1 with TRBJ2-3; TRBD2 is the table's D call, not checked against the DNA. TRBV12-1 is a known pseudogene. The CDR3 has 14 amino acids.

The rearrangement joins TRBV2 to TRBJ2-1, with 8 bases that match TRBD1. V trimming: 5 bases; J trimming: 7 bases; junction bases outside the gene matches: 16. From germline, CDR1 is SNHLY and CDR2 FYNNEI. The CDR3 covers 17 residues. In DNA form, the CDR3 reads TGTGCCAGCAGTAGGGGCCTCGGGACAGGTACGATGAATGAGCAGTTCTTC. Amino acid sequence: CASSRGLGTGTMNEQFF.

The gene calls are TRBV19 and TRBJ1-1; tentative D call: TRBD1 (6 bases). V lost 2 bases and J 5 bases, leaving 12 bases between the germline ends. The germline V gene encodes CDR1 LNHDA and CDR2 SQIVND (reference sequence). This CDR3 contains 14 residues. CDR3 sequence reads: CASSIIRGTTEAFF. CDR3 in DNA: TGTGCCAGTAGTATAATCAGGGGTACGACTGAAGCTTTCTTT.

The chain links TRBV7-9 to TRBJ1-6; TRBD1 is a possible D gene (5 bases). CDR3 size: 13 residues. Trimming pared 4 bases from V and 8 bases from J, leaving 9 bases between. Germline loops: CDR1 SEHNR, CDR2 FQNEAQ (reference sequence). CDR3 nucleotide sequence: TGTGCCAGCAGCTCTCAAGGGGATTCACCCCTCCACTTT. It translates to CASSSQGDSPLHF. Filled out from reference TRBV7-9 and TRBJ1-6, the complete variable domain reads DTGVSQNPRHKITKRGQNVTFRCDPISEHNRLYWYRQTLGQGPEFLTYFQNEAQLEKSRLLSDRFSAERPKGSFSTLEIQRTEQGDSAMYLCASSSQGDSPLHFGNGTRLTVT.

This chain uses TRBV11-2 with TRBJ2-5; possible D gene TRBD2, 6 bases. The CDR3 is 14 residues long. Trimming removed 5 bases at V and 0 bases at J, with 10 bases between. Germline CDR1 reads SGHAT; CDR2 reads FQNNGV. The CDR3 sequence is CASSRGLYQETQYF. The CDR3 DNA sequence: TGTGCCAGCAGCCGTGGACTATACCAAGAGACCCAGTACTTC.

The chain couples TRBV27 to TRBJ2-7; D unresolved. Germline V gene lookup returns CDR1 MNHEY and CDR2 SMNVEV (reference sequence). V shed 2 bases and J shed 6 bases, with 14 bases lying between them. The CDR3 has 14 residues. The CDR3 region has the DNA TGTGCCAGCAGTTTAAGTCTAGTCCCTCTCGAGCAGTACTTC. Its protein product is CASSLSLVPLEQYF.

V usage is TRBV7-9 and J usage is TRBJ1-4; 10 bases agree with TRBD1. J was trimmed by 8 bases and V by 3 bases; bases with no gene match: 3. Germline CDR1 SEHNR, CDR2 FQNEAQ (reference sequence). The CDR3 totals 14 residues. CDR3 in amino acids: CASSFGTGDEKLFF. CDR3 DNA sequence: TGTGCCAGCAGCTTCGGGACAGGGGACGAAAAACTGTTTTTT.

The chain combines TRBV19 with TRBJ1-1; D not certain. Germline lookup yields CDR1 LNHDA and CDR2 SQIVND (reference sequence). V was pared by 5 bases and J by 9 bases, with 13 bases between. The CDR3 consists of 12 residues. CDR3 DNA: TGTGCCAGTAGTTTTCCGGGTTATAAAGCTTTCTTT. This encodes CASSFPGYKAFF.

This clone is a singleton in its sample. The rearrangement links TRBV10-3 to TRBJ1-3, with D tentatively TRBD1 (5 bases). The V and J ends lost 8 bases and 0 bases respectively, with 14 bases between them. There are 15 residues in the CDR3. Germline lookup yields CDR1 ENHRY and CDR2 SYGVKD. This CDR3 reads CAIGAGILSGNTIYF. The DNA for the CDR3 is TGTGCCATCGGGGCAGGCATCCTCTCTGGAAACACCATATATTTT.

The rearrangement uses TRBV7-8 and TRBJ2-1, with TRBD2 identical over 13 bases. The V and J ends lost 1 base and 3 bases, in that order; junction bases with no gene match: 6. Per germline, CDR1 SGHVS and CDR2 FQNEAQ. The length of the CDR3 is 18 residues. CDR3 protein: CASSLGTSGGLGYNEQFF. CDR3 coding DNA: TGTGCCAGCAGCTTAGGGACTAGCGGGGGCCTGGGCTACAATGAGCAGTTCTTC.

The chain links TRBV5-1 to TRBJ2-3; the match to TRBD2 covers 10 bases. The CDR3 consists of 15 residues. CDR1 and CDR2 from the germline V gene are SGHRS and YFSETQ. V dropped 5 bases and J dropped 4; count of bases not matched to a gene: 7. The CDR3 DNA is TGCGCCAGCAGATCTAGCGGGAGTATCGCAGATACGCAGTATTTT. Protein sequence: CASRSSGSIADTQYF.

For this clone: The junction differs from germline at one of its ends, possibly a read error. V is TRBV7-9 and J is TRBJ2-3; TRBD1 matches at 10 bases. Germline V lookup: CDR1 SEHNR, CDR2 FQNEAQ (reference sequence). The CDR3 runs 15 residues. In DNA, the CDR3 is TGTGCCAGCAGCTTCTCGACAGGGGGCACGGATACGCAGTATTTT. Its protein product is CASSFSTGGTDTQYF.

This clone occurred a few times. This sequence joins TRBV4-1 and TRBJ1-1; D uncertain. V dropped 1 base and J dropped 1 base, with 7 bases sitting between them. The CDR3 runs to 14 residues. Germline CDR1 reads MGHRA; CDR2 reads YSYEKL. CDR3 sequence (DNA): TGCGCCAGCAGCCAAGTGAGGAGGAACACTGAAGCTTTCTTT. Translation: CASSQVRRNTEAFF.

As regards this clone: The junction does not match germline at one end; this may be a read error. The chain joins TRBV28 to TRBJ1-2; TRBD1 aligns across 12 bases. The CDR3 is 15 amino acids. CDR1 MDHEN and CDR2 SYDVKM come from the germline V gene. The CDR3 reads CASSPLGQGAGGYPF. DNA for the CDR3: TGTGCCAGCAGTCCACTGGGACAGGGGGCGGGTGGCTACCCCTTC.

As to this clone: One end of the junction does not line up with germline, which may come from a read error. This chain connects TRBV7-9 to TRBJ2-3, with D unclear. From germline, CDR1 is SEHNR and CDR2 FQNEAQ (reference sequence). CDR3 length: 12 amino acids. CDR3: CSSSFMESTQYF. The CDR3 bases are TGTTCCAGCAGCTTCATGGAGTCTACGCAGTATTTT.

The chain uses TRBV27 and TRBJ2-2; 11 bases are a match to TRBD1. Per germline, CDR1 MNHEY and CDR2 SMNVEV (reference sequence). This CDR3 region has 15 residues. The J segment lost 8 bases and the V segment lost 7 bases, leaving 9 bases of the junction unmatched. The CDR3 protein is CASTFGTGGSGELFF. CDR3 coding DNA: TGTGCCAGCACCTTCGGGACAGGGGGTTCTGGGGAGCTGTTTTTT.

V is TRBV19 and J is TRBJ2-7; 10 nucleotides line up with TRBD1. Germline values: CDR1 LNHDA, CDR2 SQIVND (reference sequence). The V gene end was trimmed by 5 bases and the J gene end by 2 bases; junction bases not matched to a gene: 6. This CDR3 is built from 15 residues. The CDR3 sequence: CASSGGTGAPYEQYF. The CDR3 DNA reads as TGTGCCAGTAGTGGAGGGACAGGGGCCCCCTACGAGCAGTACTTC.

This chain links TRBV5-4 with TRBJ2-5; D not resolved. CDR3 length equals 12 residues. CDR1 is SGHNT and CDR2 is YYREEE in the germline V gene (reference sequence). V shed 0 bases and J shed 5 bases, with 5 bases lying between them. The CDR3 region is CASSLDGETQYF. As DNA, the CDR3 is TGTGCCAGCAGCTTGGACGGGGAGACCCAGTACTTC.

This chain uses TRBV18 with TRBJ1-1; 8 bases fit TRBD1. With V trimmed by 2 bases and J by 4 bases, 6 bases remained unmatched. Germline V lookup: CDR1 KGHSH, CDR2 LQKENI. The CDR3 extends over 15 amino acids. In DNA, the CDR3 is TGTGCCAGCTCACCAGCGGGACAGGTGGTCACTGAAGCTTTCTTT. Amino acids: CASSPAGQVVTEAFF.

The CDR3 nucleotides read TGTGCCAGCAGCTCATTAGCCCTAAGAAGCACAGATACGCAGTATTTT. Residues: CASSSLALRSTDTQYF. The chain employs TRBV5-6 and TRBJ2-3; D is unresolved. Between the trimmed V and J ends, which lost 3 bases and 0 bases, there was a span of 14 bases. The CDR3 covers 16 residues. Germline CDR1 is SGHDT and CDR2 is YYEEEE.

The genes are TRBV19 and TRBJ2-5; perhaps TRBD1 as D (5 bases). Germline CDR1 LNHDA, CDR2 SQIVND (reference sequence). This CDR3 contains 16 residues. V was shortened by 2 bases and J by 5 bases, with 18 bases between the two germline ends. The CDR3: CASSIRPLLSGETQYF. The CDR3, as DNA: TGTGCCAGTAGTATAAGGCCTTTGCTGTCAGGGGAGACCCAGTACTTC.